This passage covers 31 T cell receptor beta chains from one sample sequenced in a study of cytomegalovirus exposure and HLA in healthy donors. Use of 60 Vbeta and 13 Jbeta primers characterized the PCR. The data were produced by immunoSEQ multiplex PCR, yet TCRdb's version contains in-frame clones alone and is incomplete. The repertoire holds about 180,000 clones, 77% seen once, with 1.4% in the top ten. Sequencing was done on a sample of PBMCs. These receptors were collected from a man between 18 and 35 years old in good health and CMV-seronegative.

This clone appeared a single time. V and J are TRBV30 and TRBJ1-5; 11 bases match TRBD1. Trimming removed 3 bases from V and 4 bases from J; junction bases left unmatched: 5. CDR3 length equals 15 residues. Germline V gene lookup returns CDR1 GTSNPN and CDR2 SVGIG (reference sequence). CDR3 nucleotide sequence: TGTGCCTGGAGCGCCTGGGACAGGGGGAATCAGCCCCAGCATTTT. Protein product: CAWSAWDRGNQPQHF. Drawing the rest from reference TRBV30 and TRBJ1-5, the complete variable domain is SQTIHQWPATLVQPVGSPLSLECTVEGTSNPNLYWYRQAAGRGLQLLFYSVGIGQISSEVPQNLSASRPQDRQFILSSKKLLLSDSGFYLCAWSAWDRGNQPQHFGDGTRLSIL.

This chain uses TRBV7-2 with TRBJ2-7, with D uncertain. The CDR3 contains 14 residues. Trimming shortened V by 1 base and J by 6 bases, and 13 bases separated the two germline ends. Germline assignment: CDR1 SGHTA and CDR2 FQGNSA. The CDR3 DNA reads TGTGCCAGCAGCTTAGGGTCACGAGGTGGCGAGCAGTACTTC. This sequence encodes CASSLGSRGGEQYF.

This chain joins TRBV5-4 and TRBJ2-5; 12 bases fit TRBD1. The last part of the DNA fits TRBJ2-7 better; the J call may be wrong. This CDR3 comprises 15 residues. Per germline, CDR1 SGHNT and CDR2 YYREEE (reference sequence). CDR3 sequence: CASSGGGQGAGEQYF. The CDR3, as DNA: TGTGCCAGCAGCGGCGGGGGACAGGGGGCGGGCGAGCAGTACTTC.

The J gene is TRBJ2-7, the V gene TRBV5-1; a weak D match, TRBD1 (6 bases). This CDR3 has 15 amino acids. Germline V lookup: CDR1 SGHRS, CDR2 YFSETQ. V was clipped by 1 base and J by 3 bases, with 14 bases between them. The CDR3 DNA reads as TGCGCCAGCAGCTTGACGGCAGGGGCGGTCTACGAGCAGTACTTC. Translated, it gives CASSLTAGAVYEQYF.

J is TRBJ2-3 and V is TRBV5-1; 7 positions agree with TRBD2. The CDR3 is made up of 13 amino acids. Unmatched junction bases numbered 3, after V lost 4 bases and J lost 4 bases. The V gene's germline CDR1 is SGHRS and CDR2 YFSETQ. The CDR3 DNA reads TGCGCCAGCAGCCTCCGGGAGGCAGATACGCAGTATTTT. Translated: CASSLREADTQYF.

In nucleotides, the CDR3 is TGTGCCAGCTCACCACTTCCAGGAAAGGCCCAAGAGACCCAGTACTTC. Protein sequence: CASSPLPGKAQETQYF. The chain uses TRBV18 and TRBJ2-5; D ambiguous. Germline CDR1 and CDR2: KGHSH and LQKENI. This CDR3 is built from 16 residues. The V gene lost 1 base and the J gene lost 1 base, with 13 bases spanning the gap.

J is TRBJ1-1 and V is TRBV19; tentatively, D is TRBD1 (6 bases). The length of the CDR3 is 15 residues. V was shortened by 4 bases and J by 8 bases, with 20 bases between the two germline ends. Germline V CDR1 and CDR2: LNHDA, SQIVND (reference sequence). DNA for the CDR3: TGTGCCAGTAGTACCCTGGTGGGGGGGCGGTCGGAAGCTTTCTTT. Residues: CASSTLVGGRSEAFF.

This clone was observed a few times. V usage is TRBV4-3 and J usage is TRBJ2-2; 15 nucleotides line up with TRBD2. CDR3 length equals 16 residues. The ends lost 8 bases at V and 5 bases at J; junction bases unmatched: 6. CDR1 and CDR2 (germline): LGHNA, YSLEER. In nucleotides, the CDR3 is TGCGCCAGCCGCCTAGGACTAGCGGGAGGGACCGGGGAGCTGTTTTTT. This codes for CASRLGLAGGTGELFF.

This chain connects TRBV4-2 to TRBJ2-1; TRBD2 matches 14 bases. With V trimmed by 0 bases and J by 4 bases, 5 bases remained unmatched. The germline CDR1 and CDR2 sequences are LGHNA and YNFKEQ. The CDR3 consists of 18 residues. DNA for the CDR3: TGTGCCAGCAGCCAAGATCGAGGACTAGCGGGAGGATACAATGAGCAGTTCTTC. The encoded protein is CASSQDRGLAGGYNEQFF.

For the CDR3, the DNA is TGTGCCAGCAGGCACCGGGACAGCTATGGCTACACCTTC. Its translation: CASRHRDSYGYTF. The J gene is TRBJ1-2, the V gene TRBV2; 7 bases agree with TRBD1. Germline CDR1 SNHLY, CDR2 FYNNEI. The CDR3 spans 13 residues. Trimming at V came to 6 bases and at J to 4 bases, leaving 5 bases not matched to a gene.

The rearrangement uses TRBV6-5 and TRBJ1-2, with 8 bases fitting TRBD1. The germline V gene has CDR1 MNHEY and CDR2 SVGAGI. This CDR3 spans 14 amino acids. V shed 5 bases, J shed 8 bases, and the junction held 10 bases outside the gene matches. The DNA for the CDR3 is TGTGCCAGCAGTGGACGCGGGACAGGATCCGGCTACACCTTC. Amino acid sequence: CASSGRGTGSGYTF.

V usage is TRBV2 and J usage is TRBJ2-2; TRBD1 matches at 7 bases. Germline CDR1 SNHLY, CDR2 FYNNEI. This CDR3 is built from 15 residues. Trimming removed 6 bases from V and 5 bases from J; junction bases left unmatched: 9. The CDR3, as DNA: TGTGCCAGCAGGGGTACAGGGGTGAGAACCGGGGAGCTGTTTTTT. Translating it yields CASRGTGVRTGELFF.

A single count supports this clone. V and J are TRBV6-5 and TRBJ2-2; tentatively, D is TRBD1 (5 bases). From germline, CDR1 is MNHEY and CDR2 SVGAGI. This CDR3 region has 15 residues. V lost 0 bases, J lost 7 bases, and 12 bases lay in between. DNA of the CDR3: TGTGCCAGCAGTTACTCGAAAGGGGCCGGCGGGGAGCTGTTTTTT. As protein: CASSYSKGAGGELFF.

In the case of this clone: Other DNA sequences within the sample encode an identical CDR3. The V gene is TRBV2, the J gene TRBJ2-5; the match to TRBD2 covers 7 bases. Germline-derived CDR1 and CDR2 are SNHLY and FYNNEI. CDR3 size: 14 residues. V shed 8 bases, J shed 5 bases, and the junction held 11 bases outside the gene matches. The CDR3 DNA reads TGTGCCAGCTGCGCTAGCGGCAAACAGGAGACCCAGTACTTC. Amino acids: CASCASGKQETQYF.

The genes are TRBV21-1 and TRBJ2-5; TRBD1, the table's D call, was not compared with the DNA. TRBV21-1 is flagged as a pseudogene. The CDR3 is 12 amino acids. This CDR3 is CASSTGQETQYF. For the CDR3, the DNA is TGTGCCAGCAGCACAGGTCAGGAGACCCAGTACTTC.

CDR3 DNA sequence: TGTGCCAGCAGACGACAGGGGGAGGACACCGGGGAGCTGTTTTTT. This codes for CASRRQGEDTGELFF. V usage is TRBV5-5 and J usage is TRBJ2-2; 9 nucleotides align to TRBD1. This CDR3 comprises 15 residues. Germline loops: CDR1 SGHKS, CDR2 YYEKEE (reference sequence). Trimming at V came to 5 bases and at J to 3 bases, leaving 5 bases not matched to a gene.

The V and J genes are TRBV12-5 and TRBJ2-3; D ambiguous. Germline CDR1 is LGHNT and CDR2 is FRNRAP. Trimming removed 3 bases at V and 2 bases at J, with 9 bases between. The CDR3 has 14 residues. The CDR3 nucleotides read TGTGCTAGTGGTTTAGCCCAGGTCACAGATACGCAGTATTTT. Protein product: CASGLAQVTDTQYF.

V gene TRBV30 combines with J gene TRBJ1-2; the match to TRBD1 covers 10 bases. Per the germline V gene, CDR1 is GTSNPN and CDR2 is SVGIG (reference sequence). CDR3 length equals 12 residues. Trimming took 5 bases from V and 8 from J; bases not matched to a gene: 5. The CDR3 region is CAWGTGACGYTF. DNA of the CDR3: TGTGCCTGGGGGACAGGGGCTTGCGGCTACACCTTC.

The CDR3, as DNA: TGTGCCAGCAGCTTAGCCCCGGGACAGGGTCCCAATGAGCAGTTCTTC. This sequence encodes CASSLAPGQGPNEQFF. V usage is TRBV7-9 and J usage is TRBJ2-1; 9 nucleotides align to TRBD1. CDR3 size: 16 residues. Per the germline V gene, CDR1 is SEHNR and CDR2 is FQNEAQ (reference sequence). Losses at the gene ends were 0 bases for V and 6 bases for J; bases not matched to a gene: 6.

This clone was seen only once. This sequence joins TRBV7-2 and TRBJ1-1, with D tentatively TRBD1 (6 bases). V gave up 5 bases and J gave up 1 base, with 17 bases separating them. The CDR3 consists of 16 residues. CDR1 and CDR2 (germline): SGHTA, FQGNSA. In nucleotides, the CDR3 is TGTGCCAGCAGCGCATATTGGACAGACACGAACACTGAAGCTTTCTTT. Protein: CASSAYWTDTNTEAFF.

The chain uses TRBV11-1 and TRBJ2-1; TRBD2 matches 8 bases. The ends lost 5 bases at V and 6 bases at J; junction bases unmatched: 9. The CDR3 is made up of 15 amino acids. Germline assignment: CDR1 SGHAT and CDR2 FQDESV (reference sequence). The CDR3 loop is CASSDPAGGLNEQFF. The CDR3 nucleotides are TGTGCCAGCAGCGACCCCGCGGGGGGCCTCAATGAGCAGTTCTTC.

This clone came up a few times. The CDR3 loop reads CASSLAGTGGLWWETQYF. CDR3 in DNA: TGTGCCAGCAGCTTAGCTGGGACAGGGGGCCTTTGGTGGGAGACCCAGTACTTC. The chain links TRBV7-2 to TRBJ2-5; 12 bases align to TRBD1. The V segment lost 0 bases and the J segment 5 bases; nucleotides outside the gene matches: 10. The CDR3 runs 18 residues. CDR1 and CDR2 (germline): SGHTA, FQGNSA.

This clone was counted only a few times. DNA for the CDR3: TGTGCCAGCGGAGACACGCGGGGTCAGCAGTTCTTC. Its protein is CASGDTRGQQFF. The chain employs TRBV6-1 and TRBJ2-1, with D perhaps matching TRBD2 (6 bases). V was clipped by 8 bases and J by 11 bases, with 16 bases between them. CDR3 length: 12 residues. Germline CDR1 and CDR2: MNHNS and SASEGT.

The chain couples TRBV7-9 to TRBJ1-3, with 7 bases aligning to TRBD1. Germline V gene sequence: CDR1 SEHNR, CDR2 FQNEAQ (reference sequence). V gave up 1 base and J gave up 0 bases; unmatched junction bases: 6. The CDR3 consists of 17 residues. The CDR3: CASSLGTGANSGNTIYF. CDR3 DNA sequence: TGTGCCAGCAGCTTAGGAACAGGGGCCAACTCTGGAAACACCATATATTTT. The full variable domain, its missing parts supplied by reference TRBV7-9 and TRBJ1-3, is DTGVSQNPRHKITKRGQNVTFRCDPISEHNRLYWYRQTLGQGPEFLTYFQNEAQLEKSRLLSDRFSAERPKGSFSTLEIQRTEQGDSAMYLCASSLGTGANSGNTIYFGEGSWLTVV.

The chain combines TRBV19 with TRBJ1-1, with D perhaps matching TRBD1 (6 bases). V was clipped by 4 bases and J by 4 bases, with 13 bases between them. CDR3 length equals 14 residues. Germline V lookup: CDR1 LNHDA, CDR2 SQIVND (reference sequence). The chain's CDR3 is CASSNGGAVTEAFF. As DNA, the CDR3 is TGTGCCAGTAGTAATGGGGGCGCGGTCACTGAAGCTTTCTTT.

V is TRBV29-1 and J is TRBJ2-5; a weak D match, TRBD1 (5 bases). V lost 8 bases, J lost 4 bases, and 11 bases lay in between. CDR3 length: 11 amino acids. Per the germline V gene, CDR1 is SQVTM and CDR2 is ANQGSEA. CDR3 bases: TGCAGCCCAGGGTTGGGAGAGACCCAGTACTTC. Its translation is CSPGLGETQYF.

The chain employs TRBV11-2 and TRBJ1-1, with D possibly being TRBD1 (6 bases). The germline CDR1 and CDR2 sequences are SGHAT and FQNNGV. V dropped 3 bases and J dropped 3 bases, with 14 bases sitting between them. The CDR3 is 15 amino acids. The DNA of the CDR3 is TGTGCCAGCAGCTTCACAGGGTTAGGGGACACTGAAGCTTTCTTT. It specifies CASSFTGLGDTEAFF.

V usage is TRBV7-9 and J usage is TRBJ1-4, with a tentative D call TRBD1 (5 bases). Per germline, CDR1 SEHNR and CDR2 FQNEAQ (reference sequence). V lost 3 bases, J lost 6 bases, and 11 bases lay in between. This CDR3 has 14 amino acids. This chain's CDR3 is CASSFGGDYEKLFF. DNA for the CDR3: TGTGCCAGCAGCTTTGGGGGGGATTATGAAAAACTGTTTTTT.

This clone was seen once. V and J are TRBV2 and TRBJ2-3; D not resolved. The CDR3 contains 14 residues. V shed 5 bases and J shed 2 bases, with 11 bases lying between them. From germline, CDR1 is SNHLY and CDR2 FYNNEI. In DNA form, the CDR3 reads TGTGCCAGCAGTATGTTGCGGAACACAGATACGCAGTATTTT. Translating gives CASSMLRNTDTQYF. Looking up the rest from reference TRBV2 and TRBJ2-3 gives the full variable domain: EPEVTQTPSHQVTQMGQEVILRCVPISNHLYFYWYRQILGQKVEFLVSFYNNEISEKSEIFDDQFSVERPDGSNFTLKIRSTKLEDSAMYFCASSMLRNTDTQYFGPGTRLTVL.

V and J are TRBV9 and TRBJ1-6; the D is unclear. CDR1 SGDLS and CDR2 YYNGEE come from the germline V gene. CDR3 length: 16 amino acids. V dropped 4 bases and J dropped 0 bases, with 11 bases sitting between them. CDR3 loop: CASSRDQSSYNSPLHF. The CDR3 nucleotides are TGTGCCAGCAGCCGGGATCAAAGCTCCTATAATTCACCCCTCCACTTT.

The chain carries TRBV14 and TRBJ2-7, with a possible D match to TRBD1 (7 bases). Trimming cost V 4 bases and J 0 bases, with 19 bases left between them. This CDR3 has 17 residues. Looked up from germline, CDR1 is SGHDN and CDR2 is FVKESK. CDR3 sequence: CASSPQKGAGSSYEQYF. The DNA of the CDR3 is TGTGCCAGCAGCCCCCAGAAGGGGGCGGGAAGCTCCTACGAGCAGTACTTC.